This TCR beta chain was profiled in a study of T cell changes during pregnancy in multiple sclerosis. J lost 8 bases, V lost 3 bases, and 6 bases had no gene match. Germline assignment: CDR1 SEHNR and CDR2 FQNEAQ (reference sequence). The CDR3 is 14 amino acids. The assay was immunoSEQ multiplex PCR, and TCRdb's table has in-frame clones only and misses some. Of over 45,000 clones listed, 70% to 90% were seen once; the top ten hold approximately 0.58%. The specimen was CD4+ T cells from peripheral blood mononuclear cells, collected in the first trimester of pregnancy. V usage is TRBV7-9 and J usage is TRBJ1-2; 10 bases align to TRBD1. The receptor comes from a female donor with multiple sclerosis, enrolled in a pregnancy study. CDR3 DNA: TGTGCCAGCAGCTTCGGGACAGGGGTATACGGCTACACCTTC. It encodes CASSFGTGVYGYTF. Full variable domain (outside the CDR3, taken from reference TRBV7-9 and TRBJ1-2): DTGVSQNPRHKITKRGQNVTFRCDPISEHNRLYWYRQTLGQGPEFLTYFQNEAQLEKSRLLSDRFSAERPKGSFSTLEIQRTEQGDSAMYLCASSFGTGVYGYTFGSGTRLTVV.